This T cell receptor (beta chain) was profiled in a study of T cell responses to AZD1222 COVID-19 vaccine. The length of the CDR3 is 15 residues. Germline CDR1 SGHNT, CDR2 YYREEE (reference sequence). V shed 4 bases, J shed 7 bases, and the junction held 9 bases outside the gene matches. Libraries were prepared by immunoSEQ multiplex PCR; TCRdb keeps only in-frame clonotypes and omits some of them. The top ten hold under 30% of the sample, which has 96,000 or so clones, 85% to 90% seen once. The V and J genes are TRBV5-4 and TRBJ2-1, with 9 bases identical to TRBD2. This sequence originates from an adult in good health. Here the sequenced sample was peripheral blood, taken on day 0 of AZD1222 vaccination. In DNA form, the CDR3 reads TGTGCCAGCAGCCGGACCCCGCGGGAGGGGAATGAGCAGTTCTTC. Translated: CASSRTPREGNEQFF.